Each of the 12 T cell receptor beta chains below was sequenced from the same sample in a study of long-term antiretroviral therapy in people with HIV. A v3.0 immunoSEQ assay was performed at survey level. The table came from immunoSEQ multiplex PCR; TCRdb's copy has only in-frame clones and leaves some out. The profile shows about 50,000 clones, around four fifths of them singletons. Source: unsorted PBMCs, taken 0.8 years after starting antiretroviral therapy. All receptors derive from a woman between 18 and 30 years old with HIV.

The rearrangement links TRBV5-6 to TRBJ2-7; tentatively, D is TRBD2 (6 bases). Between the trimmed V and J ends, which lost 0 bases and 0 bases, there was a span of 13 bases. Germline V gives CDR1 SGHDT, CDR2 YYEEEE. The CDR3 is 16 amino acids. The CDR3 DNA is TGTGCCAGCAGCTTGGTTAGTCGGGAGTACTCCTACGAGCAGTACTTC. It yields the protein CASSLVSREYSYEQYF.

The chain recombines TRBV5-6 with TRBJ2-7; D unresolved. V was clipped by 0 bases and J by 0 bases, with 4 bases between them. Germline V gene data show CDR1 as SGHDT and CDR2 as YYEEEE. The CDR3 loop spans 13 amino acids. CDR3 bases: TGTGCCAGCAGCTTGGAGGGCTCCTACGAGCAGTACTTC. Protein: CASSLEGSYEQYF.

This clone was observed a handful of times. The chain combines TRBV5-1 with TRBJ2-5; no clear D. V was trimmed by 0 bases and J by 5 bases, leaving 17 bases between them. Looked up from germline, CDR1 is SGHRS and CDR2 is YFSETQ. This CDR3 is built from 16 residues. The CDR3 spells CASSLATDPRSETQYF. CDR3 DNA: TGCGCCAGCAGCTTGGCCACGGACCCCAGGTCGGAGACCCAGTACTTC.

This chain uses TRBV5-1 with TRBJ2-7; D gene ambiguous. Trimming shortened V by 0 bases and J by 4 bases, and 8 bases separated the two germline ends. The CDR3 consists of 13 residues. CDR1 SGHRS and CDR2 YFSETQ come from the germline V gene. The CDR3 DNA sequence: TGCGCCAGCAGCTTGGGGGTCAGTTACGAGCAGTACTTC. It translates to CASSLGVSYEQYF.

The chain couples TRBV9 to TRBJ2-3; D is perhaps TRBD2 (5 bases). CDR1 is SGDLS, CDR2 YYNGEE, per germline. V gave up 1 base and J gave up 0 bases, with 9 bases separating them. This CDR3 is 15 amino acids long. The CDR3 coding sequence is TGTGCCAGCAGCGTACGTAGCGCTAGCACAGATACGCAGTATTTT. Translated, it gives CASSVRSASTDTQYF.

The chain carries TRBV5-1 and TRBJ1-1; 9 positions agree with TRBD1. Germline V gene data show CDR1 as SGHRS and CDR2 as YFSETQ. The CDR3 loop spans 16 amino acids. Trimming at V came to 0 bases and at J to 3 bases, leaving 6 bases not matched to a gene. The CDR3 is CASSLERGQGYTEAFF. The CDR3 coding sequence is TGCGCCAGCAGCTTGGAAAGGGGACAGGGTTACACTGAAGCTTTCTTT.

The genes are TRBV5-4 and TRBJ2-7; 9 bases map to TRBD1. CDR1 and CDR2 from the germline V gene are SGHNT and YYREEE (reference sequence). CDR3 length equals 14 residues. The ends lost 4 bases at V and 3 bases at J; junction bases unmatched: 5. The DNA for the CDR3 is TGTGCCAGCAGCCTGGGACAGGGACGCTACGAGCAGTACTTC. It is translated as CASSLGQGRYEQYF.

This clone was counted between two and nine times. The rearrangement links TRBV9 to TRBJ2-7; either TRBD1 or TRBD2 may fit D (5 bases each). The V gene's germline CDR1 is SGDLS and CDR2 YYNGEE. V was trimmed by 4 bases and J by 2 bases, leaving 13 bases between them. The CDR3 totals 14 residues. The CDR3 spells CASSPREGPYEQYF. CDR3 nucleotides: TGTGCCAGCAGCCCCCGAGAGGGACCCTACGAGCAGTACTTC. Complete variable domain (other parts from reference TRBV9 and TRBJ2-7): DSGVTQTPKHLITATGQRVTLRCSPRSGDLSVYWYQQSLDQGLQFLIQYYNGEERAKGNILERFSAQQFPDLHSELNLSSLELGDSALYFCASSPREGPYEQYFGPGTRLTVT.

The chain is built from TRBV7-2 and TRBJ2-7; D may be TRBD2 (6 bases). Between the trimmed V and J ends, which lost 0 bases and 5 bases, there was a span of 17 bases. Germline V lookup: CDR1 SGHTA, CDR2 FQGNSA. This CDR3 is 16 amino acids long. Here the CDR3 reads CASSLARTGVRNEQYF. DNA of the CDR3: TGTGCCAGCAGCTTAGCGCGAACGGGAGTAAGGAACGAGCAGTACTTC. Drawing the rest from reference TRBV7-2 and TRBJ2-7, the complete variable domain is GAGVSQSPSNKVTEKGKDVELRCDPISGHTALYWYRQSLGQGLEFLIYFQGNSAPDKSGLPSDRFSAERTGGSVSTLTIQRTQQEDSAVYLCASSLARTGVRNEQYFGPGTRLTVT.

V usage is TRBV5-1 and J usage is TRBJ2-2, with 7 bases that match TRBD2. The V and J ends lost 4 bases and 6 bases, in that order; junction bases with no gene match: 12. The CDR3 covers 16 residues. Germline CDR1 is SGHRS and CDR2 is YFSETQ. CDR3 in amino acids: CASSLLGRVGAGELFF. For the CDR3, the DNA is TGCGCCAGCAGCCTACTAGGGAGGGTTGGTGCCGGGGAGCTGTTTTTT.

The rearrangement uses TRBV19 and TRBJ1-2, with 8 bases lining up with TRBD1. V shed 3 bases and J 6 bases; nucleotides not matched to a gene: 3. This CDR3 has 13 amino acids. Germline lookup yields CDR1 LNHDA and CDR2 SQIVND (reference sequence). The CDR3 sequence: CASSIPTGDGYTF. As DNA, the CDR3 is TGTGCCAGTAGTATCCCGACAGGGGATGGCTACACCTTC.

V and J are TRBV27 and TRBJ1-1; D perhaps matches TRBD1 (5 bases). The CDR3 length is 16 residues. Germline CDR1 MNHEY, CDR2 SMNVEV (reference sequence). Trimming shortened V by 5 bases and J by 0 bases, and 16 bases separated the two germline ends. The CDR3 bases are TGTGCCAGCAGTAAAAGGCAACAGGCGTTGAACACTGAAGCTTTCTTT. This gives the protein CASSKRQQALNTEAFF.